This T cell receptor beta chain was documented in a study of T cell responses to AZD1222 COVID-19 vaccine. The study's findings and limits: Recipients of AZD1222 seropositive at baseline numbered only 6 or 7. Close to half of spike-specific TCRs reportedly recognize unmutated variant regions.

Germline CDR1 and CDR2: SEHNR and FQNEAQ (reference sequence). CDR3 size: 14 residues. V dropped 7 bases and J dropped 4 bases, with 13 bases sitting between them. The table came from immunoSEQ multiplex PCR; TCRdb's copy has only in-frame clones and leaves some out. This table holds some 150,000 clones, 92% found once. With regard to this clone: No antigen is known for it.

This TCR came from an adult in good health. Sequencing used peripheral blood, obtained on day 0 of MenACWY control vaccination. The chain links TRBV7-9 to TRBJ1-4, with D possibly TRBD1 on 5 matching bases. The CDR3 spells CASIGLGVNEKLFF. CDR3 DNA sequence: TGTGCCAGCATTGGCTTGGGGGTTAATGAAAAACTGTTTTTT. The complete variable domain, with remaining parts taken from reference TRBV7-9 and TRBJ1-4, reads DTGVSQNPRHKITKRGQNVTFRCDPISEHNRLYWYRQTLGQGPEFLTYFQNEAQLEKSRLLSDRFSAERPKGSFSTLEIQRTEQGDSAMYLCASIGLGVNEKLFFGSGTQLSVL.